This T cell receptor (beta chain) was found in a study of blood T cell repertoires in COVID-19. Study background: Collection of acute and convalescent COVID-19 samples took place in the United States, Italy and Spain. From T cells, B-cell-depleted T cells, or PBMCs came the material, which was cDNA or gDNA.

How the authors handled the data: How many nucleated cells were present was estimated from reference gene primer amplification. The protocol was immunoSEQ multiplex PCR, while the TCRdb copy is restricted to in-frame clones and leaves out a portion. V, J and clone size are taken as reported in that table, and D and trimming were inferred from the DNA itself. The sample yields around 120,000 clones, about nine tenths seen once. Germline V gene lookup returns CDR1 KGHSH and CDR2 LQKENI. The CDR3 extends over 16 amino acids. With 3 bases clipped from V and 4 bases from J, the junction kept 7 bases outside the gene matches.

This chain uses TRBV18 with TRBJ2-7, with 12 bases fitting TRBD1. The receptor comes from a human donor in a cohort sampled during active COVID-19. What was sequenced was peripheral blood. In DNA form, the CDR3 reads TGTGCCAGCTCACCTTTGCCGGGACAGGGGGCATACGAGCAGTACTTC. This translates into CASSPLPGQGAYEQYF.